The source of this T cell receptor beta chain is a study of cytomegalovirus exposure and HLA in healthy donors. Findings and caveats of the study: The dataset shows that most TCR sequences were rare, while some public TCRs occurred in many donors. Cytomegalovirus status was reportedly diagnosed by the classifier with high specificity and sensitivity. There were under 200 TCR beta chains listed as cytomegalovirus-associated.

With regard to this clone: No antigen is known for it.

Assay: immunoSEQ multiplex PCR; the TCRdb copy retains only in-frame clones and omits some. The sample carries about 240,000 clones, approximately 83% recorded once. Germline loops: CDR1 GTSNPN, CDR2 SVGIG (reference sequence). This CDR3 comprises 13 residues. Trimming left V 4 bases short and J 8 bases short, with 17 bases between. The receptor was isolated from a woman in her 30s in good health and CMV-seropositive. Specimen: PBMCs. The chain employs TRBV30 and TRBJ1-2; D is uncertain. The DNA of the CDR3 is TGTGCCTGGACCCTTTCGGGAGTTTGGGGCTACACCTTC. It is translated as CAWTLSGVWGYTF.